This T cell receptor (beta chain) was sequenced during a study of T-cell reconstitution after alpha-beta-depleted transplantation in children. This clonotype was observed a few times. Unique molecular identifiers were used to barcode this TCRbeta library. MiXCR, applied by TCRdb to the PCR reads, yields one record per CDR3 protein. The sample has 250,000 to 350,000 distinct CDR3 sequences; 9.5% to 10% are singletons. The material sequenced was PBMCs from the stem cell graft donor, taken from the stem cell graft. The source is a human donor who donated a stem cell graft to a child with SCID.

The CDR3 bases are TGTGCCAGCAGTTTATCGTCGCTAGCGGGGAGCTCCTACAATGAGCAGTTCTTC. As protein: CASSLSSLAGSSYNEQFF. V is TRBV27 and J is TRBJ2-1, with TRBD2 matching 9 bases. Germline V lookup: CDR1 MNHEY, CDR2 SMNVEV (reference sequence). The V segment lost 0 bases and the J segment 0 bases; nucleotides outside the gene matches: 6. This CDR3 has 18 amino acids.